This TCR beta chain was sequenced in a study of regulatory T cells in long-lasting Graves disease. Study at large: Duration of antithyroid drug therapy among newly diagnosed Graves' patients was under 3 months.

Time point indicated: newly diagnosed GD, antithyroid drugs for less than 3 months. The TCR library was made from RNA extracted from PBMCs. Per germline, CDR1 SQVTM and CDR2 ANQGSEA. J gave up 7 bases and V 5 bases, and 7 bases lay outside the gene matches. The CDR3 runs to 13 residues. This clonotype was counted ten times or more. The antigen remains undetermined. General study points: Persistent cases favored TRBV28, TRBJ1-2 and TRBJ2-5. The work looked only at peripheral blood and did not look at thyroid tissue. Accuracy could have been hurt by small sample size.

Arm-PCR of CDR3 regions and iRepertoire HTBI primers were used to build TCR beta libraries. TCRdb reprocessed the multiplex PCR reads via MiXCR and lists one record per CDR3 protein. The table includes hundreds of thousands of distinct CDR3 sequences, 15% to 19% detected once. The source was peripheral blood mononuclear cells (PBMCs), collected at new diagnosis, from a patient treated with antithyroid drugs. The sequence was obtained from a female donor with Graves disease. The chain carries TRBV29-1 and TRBJ2-1, with 8 nucleotides matching TRBD2. The CDR3 DNA reads as TGCAGCGTTTTGGGACTAGGGCAAAATGAGCAGTTCTTC. It codes for CSVLGLGQNEQFF.